One and the same sample provided the 26 T cell receptor beta chains below, sequenced in a study of shared clonotypes between healthy human individuals. Produced via immunoSEQ multiplex PCR; TCRdb's table is partial and in-frame only. The table records some 1,100,000 clones, around 78% of them present only once. The sample was memory CD4+ T cells from PBMCs. Subset noted: CD45RA-negative fraction. Receptors originate from a man between 18 and 35 years old in good health. Some clones in this sample may be carry-over from other donors' samples.

The chain joins TRBV4-1 to TRBJ2-3; D perhaps matches TRBD2 (5 bases). The CDR3 length is 16 residues. The germline CDR1 and CDR2 sequences are MGHRA and YSYEKL. V lost 3 bases and J lost 0, with 13 bases in between. CDR3 nucleotides: TGCGCCAGCAGCCAGCGGGCCGCCGCTAGCACAGATACGCAGTATTTT. It encodes CASSQRAAASTDTQYF.

With respect to this clone: One base away lies a much larger clone, so this may be a sequencing read error. J is TRBJ1-3 and V is TRBV28; the D gene is possibly TRBD1 (5 bases). Germline V gene lookup returns CDR1 MDHEN and CDR2 SYDVKM. V was pared by 6 bases and J by 2 bases, with 11 bases between. The CDR3 runs 14 residues. Written as DNA, the CDR3 is TGTGCCAGCAGCCCCCTGGGGGCTGGAAACACCATATATTTT. This gives the protein CASSPLGAGNTIYF.

The CDR3 DNA reads as TGTGCCAGCAGTCCAGGACTAGCGGGAGTTCTGGGTGAGCAGTTCTTC. Residues: CASSPGLAGVLGEQFF. The V and J genes are TRBV27 and TRBJ2-1, with 13 bases fitting TRBD2. Unmatched junction bases numbered 10, after V lost 5 bases and J lost 9 bases. The CDR3 runs to 16 residues. Per germline, CDR1 MNHEY and CDR2 SMNVEV (reference sequence).

This clone occurred once. This chain joins TRBV7-9 and TRBJ2-3; maybe TRBD2 (6 bases). The CDR3 covers 14 residues. Germline assignment: CDR1 SEHNR and CDR2 FQNEAQ (reference sequence). The V end lost 2 bases, the J end lost 5 bases, and 11 bases lay between the germline ends. The CDR3, as DNA: TGTGCCAGCAGCTTATTTGGGGGAGGAGATACGCAGTATTTT. It is translated as CASSLFGGGDTQYF.

There are many counts of this clone. CDR3 DNA sequence: TGTGCCAGCAGCTTAATGGGGGGCCTAAGCCCCAATGAGCAGTTCTTC. As protein: CASSLMGGLSPNEQFF. The chain has TRBV7-3 and TRBJ2-1; D could derive from TRBD1 or TRBD2 (6 bases each). Trimming shortened V by 1 base and J by 6 bases, and 16 bases separated the two germline ends. This CDR3 is 16 amino acids long. Per the germline V gene, CDR1 is SGHTA and CDR2 is FQGTGA.

The rearrangement uses TRBV5-1 and TRBJ2-5; D gene ambiguous. V was cut by 4 bases and J by 4 bases, with 14 bases left in between. The length of the CDR3 is 14 residues. From germline, CDR1 is SGHRS and CDR2 YFSETQ. This CDR3 is CASSPWSWGETQYF. DNA for the CDR3: TGCGCCAGCAGCCCCTGGTCCTGGGGAGAGACCCAGTACTTC.

This clone has more than one count but fewer than ten. This rearrangement joins TRBV2 to TRBJ1-4; 8 bases fit TRBD1. The length of the CDR3 is 15 residues. CDR1 is SNHLY, CDR2 FYNNEI, per germline. J was trimmed by 2 bases and V by 4 bases; bases with no gene match: 3. CDR3 coding DNA: TGTGCCAGCAGTGTACAGGGGGTCACTAATGAAAAACTGTTTTTT. It codes for CASSVQGVTNEKLFF.

The chain joins TRBV15 to TRBJ2-7, with a tentative D call TRBD1 (6 bases). CDR1 is LNHNV, CDR2 YYDKDF, per germline (reference sequence). This CDR3 is built from 14 residues. V lost 4 bases and J 2 bases, leaving 12 bases between the germline ends. CDR3 DNA sequence: TGTGCCACCAGCACTCGGACAGCAACCTACGAGCAGTACTTC. Translated, it gives CATSTRTATYEQYF.

The rearrangement links TRBV28 to TRBJ2-1; the D is unclear. This CDR3 comprises 15 residues. Deletions cut 5 bases from V and 4 bases from J, with 15 bases between. Germline V gives CDR1 MDHEN, CDR2 SYDVKM. The CDR3 nucleotides read TGTGCCAGCAGTATATCCCGATTCCCTTACAATGAGCAGTTCTTC. It is translated as CASSISRFPYNEQFF.

This chain uses TRBV18 with TRBJ2-1; D not resolved. This CDR3 has 15 residues. V was pared by 0 bases and J by 9 bases, with 15 bases between. The germline gives CDR1 KGHSH, CDR2 LQKENI. DNA of the CDR3: TGTGCCAGCTCACCACCGGTCGCGAAAGGTATTGAGCAGTTCTTC. This codes for CASSPPVAKGIEQFF.

About this clone: Additional DNA sequences in this sample encode the identical CDR3. CDR3 DNA: TGTGCCAGCACGGACAGGGTGAGCGGCTACACCTTC. The encoded protein is CASTDRVSGYTF. The V and J genes are TRBV28 and TRBJ1-2; TRBD1 aligns across 8 bases. Germline trimming cut 7 bases from V and 8 bases from J; bases unmatched to any gene: 6. The germline V gene has CDR1 MDHEN and CDR2 SYDVKM. The CDR3 runs to 12 residues.

This rearrangement joins TRBV9 to TRBJ2-2; TRBD2 aligns across 11 bases. The CDR3 extends over 17 amino acids. Germline CDR1 and CDR2: SGDLS and YYNGEE. J lost 5 bases, V lost 0 bases, and 6 bases had no gene match. The CDR3 reads CASSVAPGTSGTGELFF. In DNA, the CDR3 is TGTGCCAGCAGCGTAGCCCCTGGGACTAGCGGTACCGGGGAGCTGTTTTTT.

There are a few counts of this clone. The chain joins TRBV29-1 to TRBJ2-3; no firm D call. This CDR3 has 11 amino acids. Germline V gene lookup returns CDR1 SQVTM and CDR2 ANQGSEA. The CDR3 sequence: CATLTTDTQYF. The CDR3 bases are TGCGCTACCCTCACGACAGATACGCAGTATTTT.

This clone was counted once. This CDR3 reads CASRTVNSGNTIYF. The CDR3 DNA reads TGTGCCAGCAGGACAGTGAACTCTGGAAACACCATATATTTT. The chain is built from TRBV6-5 and TRBJ1-3, with TRBD1 as a possible D gene (5 bases). Trimming cost V 6 bases and J 0 bases, with 9 bases left between them. CDR3 length equals 14 residues. CDR1 MNHEY and CDR2 SVGAGI come from the germline V gene.

This rearrangement joins TRBV6-6 to TRBJ2-2; D unresolved. The CDR3 runs to 14 residues. The V gene's germline CDR1 is MNHNY and CDR2 SVGAGI (reference sequence). Trimming removed 6 bases from V and 8 bases from J, with 16 bases in between. The CDR3: CASRPDRRRGELFF. CDR3 nucleotide sequence: TGTGCCAGCAGACCTGACCGGCGTAGGGGGGAGCTGTTTTTT.

The chain has TRBV5-1 and TRBJ2-3; maybe TRBD2 (7 bases). The CDR3 sequence is 16 residues long. V was trimmed by 4 bases and J by 2 bases, leaving 17 bases between them. CDR1 is SGHRS and CDR2 is YFSETQ in the germline V gene. In nucleotides, the CDR3 is TGCGCCAGCAGCCTACTTGCCGCGGGGGCCACAGATACGCAGTATTTT. Amino acid sequence: CASSLLAAGATDTQYF.

This sequence joins TRBV9 and TRBJ1-1; TRBD1 might be the D (5 bases). This CDR3 comprises 14 residues. Germline-derived CDR1 and CDR2 are SGDLS and YYNGEE. The V end lost 4 bases, the J end lost 1 base, and 11 bases lay between the germline ends. CDR3 amino acids: CASSPDSQNTEAFF. In nucleotides, the CDR3 is TGTGCCAGCAGCCCCGACAGCCAGAACACTGAAGCTTTCTTT.

This clone was seen only a few times. The gene calls are TRBV11-2 and TRBJ1-1; TRBD1 agrees at 8 bases. V was clipped by 6 bases and J by 4 bases; unmatched bases: 10. Germline CDR1 reads SGHAT; CDR2 reads FQNNGV. This CDR3 has 15 residues. The CDR3: CASRGLTGEVTEAFF. CDR3 DNA: TGTGCCAGCAGAGGCCTGACAGGGGAAGTCACTGAAGCTTTCTTT.

The V gene is TRBV4-3, the J gene TRBJ1-5; TRBD1 might be the D (6 bases). CDR1 is LGHNA, CDR2 YSLEER, per germline. Trimming removed 4 bases from V and 6 bases from J, with 16 bases in between. This CDR3 region has 15 residues. The CDR3 region has the DNA TGCGCCAGCAGCCTAGGGGGGGAGGGCCGTCAGCCCCAGCATTTT. The encoded protein is CASSLGGEGRQPQHF.

The gene calls are TRBV6-1 and TRBJ2-7; weak D call: TRBD2 (6 bases). CDR3 length: 14 residues. Germline assignment: CDR1 MNHNS and CDR2 SASEGT. V lost 4 bases and J lost 3, with 13 bases in between. The CDR3 loop reads CASSAGGVYYEQYF. Here the CDR3 DNA reads TGTGCCAGCAGTGCCGGCGGGGTGTACTACGAGCAGTACTTC.

This clone was detected only a few times. The gene calls are TRBV9 and TRBJ1-1; D unclear. The ends were cut back, 2 bases at V and 4 bases at J, with 15 bases in the middle. Germline CDR1 reads SGDLS; CDR2 reads YYNGEE. The length of the CDR3 is 15 residues. The CDR3 sequence is CASSVDGILGTEAFF. The CDR3 nucleotides are TGTGCCAGCAGCGTTGACGGGATCCTGGGCACTGAAGCTTTCTTT.

As to this clone: The identical CDR3 is also encoded by other nucleotide sequences in the sample. The CDR3, as DNA: TGTGCTAGTGGCCTAACAGGGTCAGATACGCAGTATTTT. Amino acids: CASGLTGSDTQYF. This chain uses TRBV12-5 with TRBJ2-3; D is possibly TRBD1 (6 bases). The CDR3 totals 13 residues. Trimming stripped 6 bases from V and 4 bases from J, with 11 bases between. Germline-derived CDR1 and CDR2 are LGHNT and FRNRAP.

The chain combines TRBV5-6 with TRBJ2-7, with D possibly being TRBD1 or TRBD2 (5 bases each). This CDR3 region has 14 residues. V was clipped by 4 bases and J by 5 bases, with 16 bases between them. Germline V gives CDR1 SGHDT, CDR2 YYEEEE. The CDR3 loop reads CASSRGPVEDEQYF. The CDR3 DNA reads TGTGCCAGCAGCAGGGGACCTGTTGAGGACGAGCAGTACTTC.

V gene TRBV29-1 combines with J gene TRBJ1-2, with 7 bases matching TRBD1. The germline V gene encodes CDR1 SQVTM and CDR2 ANQGSEA. The length of the CDR3 is 14 residues. The V and J ends lost 3 bases and 7 bases, in that order; junction bases with no gene match: 11. The CDR3 DNA follows: TGCAGCGTTGATGGGACAGCTTTTTCGGGTGGCTACACCTTC. Protein: CSVDGTAFSGGYTF.

V gene TRBV2 combines with J gene TRBJ2-7; the D gene is possibly TRBD1 (5 bases). Germline V gene lookup returns CDR1 SNHLY and CDR2 FYNNEI. The CDR3 runs to 12 residues. The V gene lost 6 bases and the J gene lost 2 bases, with 8 bases spanning the gap. The CDR3 DNA is TGTGCCAGCAGCCTGGACACCTACGAGCAGTACTTC. It translates to CASSLDTYEQYF.

The chain is built from TRBV9 and TRBJ2-2; 12 bases map to TRBD2. Germline CDR1 is SGDLS and CDR2 is YYNGEE. Trimming took 4 bases from V and 7 from J; bases not matched to a gene: 14. The CDR3 sequence is 18 residues long. In DNA, the CDR3 is TGTGCCAGCAGCCCCAATCCCGGGACTAGCGGGTTAGTCGGGGAGCTGTTTTTT. Protein sequence: CASSPNPGTSGLVGELFF. The full variable domain, in which reference TRBV9 and TRBJ2-2 provide the parts outside the CDR3, is DSGVTQTPKHLITATGQRVTLRCSPRSGDLSVYWYQQSLDQGLQFLIQYYNGEERAKGNILERFSAQQFPDLHSELNLSSLELGDSALYFCASSPNPGTSGLVGELFFGEGSRLTVL.